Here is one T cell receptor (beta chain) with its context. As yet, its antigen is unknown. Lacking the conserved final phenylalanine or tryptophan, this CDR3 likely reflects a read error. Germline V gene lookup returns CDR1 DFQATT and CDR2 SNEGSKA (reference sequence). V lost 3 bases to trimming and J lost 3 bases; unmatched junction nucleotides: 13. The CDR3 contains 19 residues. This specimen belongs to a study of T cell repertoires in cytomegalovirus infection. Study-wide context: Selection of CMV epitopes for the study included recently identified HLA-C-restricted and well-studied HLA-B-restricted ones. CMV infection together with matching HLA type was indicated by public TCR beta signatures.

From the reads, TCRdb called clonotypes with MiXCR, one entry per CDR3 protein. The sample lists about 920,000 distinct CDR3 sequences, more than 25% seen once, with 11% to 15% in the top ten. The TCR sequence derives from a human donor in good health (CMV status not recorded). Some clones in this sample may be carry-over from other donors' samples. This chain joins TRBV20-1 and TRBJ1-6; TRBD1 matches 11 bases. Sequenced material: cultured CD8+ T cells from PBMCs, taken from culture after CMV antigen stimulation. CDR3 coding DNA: TGCAGTGCTAGGAGAGGAGCGGGACAGGGGGACGACTATAATTCACCCCTCCACCTT. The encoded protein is CSARRGAGQGDDYNSPLHL.